The source of this TCR beta chain is a study of beta chain features in type 1 diabetes (dated by TCRdb to 2016 to 2018). Notes on the research overall: No differences in mean age, gender distribution, total cell number or subset yield were found between patients and healthy donors. A total of 90 million to 120 million sorted cells were examined across all samples, and a strong correlation was observed between cell number per subset and RNA yield. The study compared TCRB repertoires of sorted circulating CD4+ T cell subsets between recently diagnosed type 1 diabetes patients and matched healthy donors. Naive and central memory subsets were obtained from all 30 or so donors, but regulatory and stem cell-like memory subsets were isolated from only 8 patients and about eight healthy donors. Study-wide conclusions, independent of this receptor: Patients with type 1 diabetes made fewer insertions and deleted more nucleotides at VDJ recombination sites, implying thymic rearrangement abnormalities. Shorter templates might have been favored by PCR, but patient and control samples were amplified and corrected together, so both groups would have been affected equally by any skew. The naive, central memory and regulatory TCRB repertoires appeared to resemble one another more closely among patients than among healthy donors. HLA sub-analyses involved small numbers of individuals, so any influence of HLA type on TCRB rearrangement remained unresolved. Sequencing cDNA rather than genomic DNA could over-represent highly expressing activated cells, although activation and CD3 levels did not differ between groups. A moderate but significant shortening of TCRB CDR3 length was observed in type 1 diabetes patients in all four CD4+ subsets.

As for this clone: The target of this receptor is not known. No base-level quality is on record; no much larger clone is a single base apart.

The CDR3 runs 15 residues from the cysteine to the phenylalanine. Only CDR3 DNA remains: 45 bases, in frame from the first base. CDR1 is given as SGHTA and CDR2 as FQGNSA, both from the germline V gene. At the junction V is shortened by 5 bases and J by 2 bases; bases outside the gene matches: 6. Each donor gave one peripheral blood draw, roughly 110 mL on average, collected into heparinised tubes. A BD FACSAria II and a panel including CD45RO, CCR7, CD25, CD127, CD95 and CD27 were used to sort naive, central memory, regulatory and stem cell-like memory CD4+ T cells. Every sorted population had a purity above 95%. PBMCs were isolated right away by Lymphoprep density gradient centrifugation and were stained directly, without culture. So that batch effects would be minimized, each experiment stained and sorted samples in pairs, pairing one healthy donor with one patient. The entire amount of isolated RNA was reverse transcribed using the High Capacity cDNA Reverse Transcription Kit, so the sequenced TCRB transcripts were expressed ones. Naive, central memory and regulatory T cell samples underwent deep immunoSEQ sequencing, averaging about 3.57 million total reads per sample. Sorted cells were lysed in RLT buffer, and RNA was extracted using DNase-treated RNeasy Micro or Mini kits according to cell number. To prevent cross-contamination, each cell subset was processed individually, whereas patient and healthy donor samples were processed jointly. The immunoSEQ multiplex PCR was used to amplify TCRB sequences from cDNA, generating 87-bp fragments that spanned the CDR3 region. Sequencing of the amplicons was done on the Illumina HiSeq platform. Processing in the source paper ran as follows. Synthetic template baselines were used to correct PCR bias computationally, reads within Hamming distance 2 were collapsed, and singletons that could not be merged were discarded. Reads were aligned to IMGT to assign V, D and J genes, CDR3 length, and insertions or deletions at six rearrangement sites. Within each subset, clonotype counts were normalized to the number of sorted cells before true diversity and Gini coefficients were calculated with the tcR R package. The overlap coefficient, calculated on TCRB nucleotide sequences, was used to measure repertoire sharing. Drawn from immuneACCESS, this table holds only the in-frame rearrangements with V and J called that TCRdb kept. Clones are partly lost; checked studies trace under half to an unresolved V gene and leave the rest unexplained. The V and J calls and the clone size are those of that table, but D and trimming were determined from the DNA. The sample records 200,000 to 300,000 clones, roughly 30% of which are singletons. Under 4.5% of the sample rests with the top ten.

Sequenced material: central memory CD4+ T cells from blood. The V and J genes are TRBV7-2 and TRBJ2-5; the central 9 bases match TRBD1. This clonotype originated in a man younger than 45 in good health. The DNA sequence follows: TGTGCCAGCAGCCGCGGGACAGGGAATCAAGAGACCCAGTACTTC. Its translation reads: CASSRGTGNQETQYF.